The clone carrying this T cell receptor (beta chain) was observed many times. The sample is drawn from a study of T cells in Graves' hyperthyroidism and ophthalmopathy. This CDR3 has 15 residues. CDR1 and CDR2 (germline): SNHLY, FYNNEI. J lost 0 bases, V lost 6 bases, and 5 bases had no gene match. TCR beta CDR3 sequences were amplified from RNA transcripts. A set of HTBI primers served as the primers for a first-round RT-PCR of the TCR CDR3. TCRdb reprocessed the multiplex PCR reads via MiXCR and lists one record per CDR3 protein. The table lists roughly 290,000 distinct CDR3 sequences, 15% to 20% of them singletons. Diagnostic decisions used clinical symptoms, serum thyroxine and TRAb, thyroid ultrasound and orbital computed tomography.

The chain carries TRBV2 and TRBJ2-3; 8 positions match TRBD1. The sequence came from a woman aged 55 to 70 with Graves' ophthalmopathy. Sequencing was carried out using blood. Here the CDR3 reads CASRDREASTDTQYF. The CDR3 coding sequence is TGTGCCAGCAGGGACAGGGAAGCGAGCACAGATACGCAGTATTTT.